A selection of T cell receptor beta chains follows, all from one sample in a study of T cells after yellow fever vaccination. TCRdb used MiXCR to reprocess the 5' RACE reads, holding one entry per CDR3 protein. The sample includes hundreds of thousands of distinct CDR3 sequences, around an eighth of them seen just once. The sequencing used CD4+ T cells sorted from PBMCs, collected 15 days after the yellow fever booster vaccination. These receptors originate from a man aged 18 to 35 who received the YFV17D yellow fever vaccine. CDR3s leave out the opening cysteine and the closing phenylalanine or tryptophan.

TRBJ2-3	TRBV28	ASRHRGRGADTQY
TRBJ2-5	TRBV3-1	ASSRTPHETQY
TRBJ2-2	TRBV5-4	ASRPGQGRFGELF
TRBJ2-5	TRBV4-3	ASSQTDGRETQY
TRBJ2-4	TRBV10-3	AIRDLAKNIQY
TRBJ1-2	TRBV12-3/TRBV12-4	ASSFVVSYGYT
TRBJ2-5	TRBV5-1	ASSLSASEVGTQY
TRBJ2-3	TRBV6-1	ASSQDPRTDTQY
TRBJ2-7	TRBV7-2	ASSLLASRYEQY
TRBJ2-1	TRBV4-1	ASSTRTSGGGISYNEQF
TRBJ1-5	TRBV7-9	ASSLNGGGQPQH
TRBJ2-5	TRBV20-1	SASSGLVQETQY
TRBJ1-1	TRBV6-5	ASQTADRAFEAF
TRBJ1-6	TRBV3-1	ASSQNSGGDYNSPLH
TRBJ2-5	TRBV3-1	ASSETSGVIGTQY
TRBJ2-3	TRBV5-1	ASSLIPTDTQY
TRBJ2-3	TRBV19	ASSIVGGTHNADTQY
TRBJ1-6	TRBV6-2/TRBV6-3	ASSRATGVFYNSPLH
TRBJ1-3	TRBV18	ASSPTDSGNTIY
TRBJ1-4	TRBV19	ASSMVRHATNEKLF
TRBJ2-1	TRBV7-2	ASSLRQEQF
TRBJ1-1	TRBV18	ASSPYRVNTEAF
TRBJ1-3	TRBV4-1	ASSQFIFVAGPSGNTIY
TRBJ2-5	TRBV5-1	ASSDRQGRGTQY
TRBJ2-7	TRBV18	ASSPEGGSYEQY
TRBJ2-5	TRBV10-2	ASSVTETQY
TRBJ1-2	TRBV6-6	ASSQGDRSGYT
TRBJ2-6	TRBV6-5	ASSYRWSGANVLT
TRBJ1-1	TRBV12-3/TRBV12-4	ASSLGGIVNTEAF
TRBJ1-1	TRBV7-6	ASTLLSSGLNTEAF
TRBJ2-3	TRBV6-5	ASSYSILVPDTQY
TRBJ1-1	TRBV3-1	ASSRRSGQGYGAF
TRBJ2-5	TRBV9	ASTKAGGQETQY
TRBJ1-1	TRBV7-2	ASSRGGRRVAF
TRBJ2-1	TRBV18	ASSPGVVGNEQF
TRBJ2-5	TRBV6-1	ASSEDLQETQY
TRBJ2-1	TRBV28	ASSFSGGAYEQF
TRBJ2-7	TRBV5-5	ASTTGTGPYEQY
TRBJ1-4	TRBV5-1	ASSLLSLNEKLF
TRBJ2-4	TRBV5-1	ASSPDSGGGKNIQY